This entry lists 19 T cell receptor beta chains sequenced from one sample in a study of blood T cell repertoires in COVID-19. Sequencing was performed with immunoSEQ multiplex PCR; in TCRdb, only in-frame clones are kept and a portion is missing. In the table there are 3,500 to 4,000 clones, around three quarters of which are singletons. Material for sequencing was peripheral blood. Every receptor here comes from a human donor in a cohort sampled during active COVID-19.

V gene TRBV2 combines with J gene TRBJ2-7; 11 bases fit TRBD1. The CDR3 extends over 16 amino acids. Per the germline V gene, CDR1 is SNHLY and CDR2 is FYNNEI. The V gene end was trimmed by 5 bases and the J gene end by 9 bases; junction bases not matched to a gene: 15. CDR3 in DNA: TGTGCCAGCAGTCCAGCGGGGACAGGGGGAGTACGGGTGCAGTACTTC. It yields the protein CASSPAGTGGVRVQYF.

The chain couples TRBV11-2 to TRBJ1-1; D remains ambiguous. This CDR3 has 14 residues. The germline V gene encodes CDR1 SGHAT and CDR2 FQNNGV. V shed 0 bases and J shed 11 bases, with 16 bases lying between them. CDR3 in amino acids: CASSLDRSSGGAFF. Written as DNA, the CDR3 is TGTGCCAGCAGCTTAGATAGGTCGTCGGGTGGGGCTTTCTTT.

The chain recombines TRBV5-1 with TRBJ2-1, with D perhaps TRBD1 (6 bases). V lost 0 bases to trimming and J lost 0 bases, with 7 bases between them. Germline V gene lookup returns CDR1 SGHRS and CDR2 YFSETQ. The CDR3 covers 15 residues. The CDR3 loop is CASSLAGVSYNEQFF. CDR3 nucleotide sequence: TGCGCCAGCAGCTTGGCAGGGGTCTCCTACAATGAGCAGTTCTTC.

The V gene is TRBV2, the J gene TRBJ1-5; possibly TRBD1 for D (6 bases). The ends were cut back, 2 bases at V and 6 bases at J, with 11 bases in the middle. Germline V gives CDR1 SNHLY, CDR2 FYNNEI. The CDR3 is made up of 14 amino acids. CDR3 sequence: CASSERGSGQPQHF. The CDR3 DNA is TGTGCCAGCAGTGAAAGGGGGAGCGGTCAGCCCCAGCATTTT.

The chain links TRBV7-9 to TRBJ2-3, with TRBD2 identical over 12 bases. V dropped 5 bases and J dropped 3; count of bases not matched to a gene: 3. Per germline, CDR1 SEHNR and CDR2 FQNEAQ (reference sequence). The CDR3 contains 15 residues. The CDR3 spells CASSIGLAGTDTQYF. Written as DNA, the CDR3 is TGTGCCAGCAGCATCGGACTAGCGGGGACAGATACGCAGTATTTT.

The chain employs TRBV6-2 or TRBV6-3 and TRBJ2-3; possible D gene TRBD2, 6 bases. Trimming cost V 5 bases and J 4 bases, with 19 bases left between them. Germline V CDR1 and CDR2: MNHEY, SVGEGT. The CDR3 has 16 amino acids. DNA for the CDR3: TGTGCCAGCAGTCGAAGAAACCTCGGAGGGGCAGATACGCAGTATTTT. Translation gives CASSRRNLGGADTQYF.

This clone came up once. In DNA form, the CDR3 reads TGTGCCAGTAGTAGGGCAGCCCCGTCTGCCTCTGGGGCCAACGTCCTGACTTTC. Encoded protein: CASSRAAPSASGANVLTF. The gene calls are TRBV19 and TRBJ2-6; D remains ambiguous. CDR3 length equals 18 residues. Germline V gene lookup returns CDR1 LNHDA and CDR2 SQIVND (reference sequence). The V end lost 4 bases, the J end lost 0 bases, and 16 bases lay between the germline ends.

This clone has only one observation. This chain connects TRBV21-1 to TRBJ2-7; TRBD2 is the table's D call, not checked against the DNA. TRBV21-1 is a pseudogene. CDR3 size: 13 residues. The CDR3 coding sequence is TGTGCCAGCCGCCCCCTTCGGCCAGGGAGGGAGTACGTC. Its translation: CASRPLRPGREYV.

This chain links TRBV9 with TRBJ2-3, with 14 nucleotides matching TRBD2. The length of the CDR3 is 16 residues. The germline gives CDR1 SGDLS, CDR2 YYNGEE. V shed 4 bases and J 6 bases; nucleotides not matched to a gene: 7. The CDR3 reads CASSMGLAGEEDTQYF. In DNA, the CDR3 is TGTGCCAGCAGCATGGGACTAGCGGGAGAGGAGGATACGCAGTATTTT.

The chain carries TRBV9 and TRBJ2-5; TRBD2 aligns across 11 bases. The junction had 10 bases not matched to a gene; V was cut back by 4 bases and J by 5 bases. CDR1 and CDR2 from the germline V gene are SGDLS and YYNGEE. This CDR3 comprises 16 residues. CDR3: CASSTASGGPRETQYF. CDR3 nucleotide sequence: TGTGCCAGCAGCACAGCTAGCGGGGGGCCAAGGGAGACCCAGTACTTC.

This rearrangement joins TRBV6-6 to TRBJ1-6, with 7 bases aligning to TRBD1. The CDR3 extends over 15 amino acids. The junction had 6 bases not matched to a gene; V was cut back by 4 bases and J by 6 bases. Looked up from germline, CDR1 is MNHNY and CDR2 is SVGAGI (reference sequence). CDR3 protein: CASSLRQGGNSPLHF. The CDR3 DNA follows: TGTGCCAGCAGTTTAAGACAGGGTGGTAATTCACCCCTCCACTTT.

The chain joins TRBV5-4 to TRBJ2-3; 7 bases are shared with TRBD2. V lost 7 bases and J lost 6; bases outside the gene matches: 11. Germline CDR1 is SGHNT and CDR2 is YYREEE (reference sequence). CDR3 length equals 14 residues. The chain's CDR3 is CASFKGRDLDTQYF. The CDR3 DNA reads TGTGCCAGCTTCAAGGGGAGGGATTTGGATACGCAGTATTTT.

The CDR3 DNA is TGTGCCACCAGCAGAGATGAGGGAACGGTGAATGAGCAGTTCTTC. This gives the protein CATSRDEGTVNEQFF. The rearrangement joins TRBV15 to TRBJ2-1; D perhaps matches TRBD2 (5 bases). The germline V gene encodes CDR1 LNHNV and CDR2 YYDKDF (reference sequence). This CDR3 is 15 amino acids long. The V gene lost 0 bases and the J gene lost 7 bases, with 13 bases spanning the gap.

The DNA of the CDR3 is TGTGCCAGCAGCTTAGCTTCAGGGTCTACCTACAATGAGCAGTTCTTC. This codes for CASSLASGSTYNEQFF. The chain is built from TRBV7-6 and TRBJ2-1; TRBD1 is a possible D gene (5 bases). The length of the CDR3 is 16 residues. Trimming removed 0 bases at V and 2 bases at J, with 11 bases between. Germline CDR1 and CDR2: SGHVS and FNYEAQ.

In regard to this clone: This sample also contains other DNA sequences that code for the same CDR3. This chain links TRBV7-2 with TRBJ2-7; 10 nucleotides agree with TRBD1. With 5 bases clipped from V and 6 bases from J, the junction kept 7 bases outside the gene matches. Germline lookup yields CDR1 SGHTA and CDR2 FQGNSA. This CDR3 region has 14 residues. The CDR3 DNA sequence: TGTGCCAGCAGCCCCCGACAGGGGGCGGGCGAGCAGTACTTC. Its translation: CASSPRQGAGEQYF.

Here the CDR3 reads CASSELRGNQPQHF. CDR3 DNA sequence: TGTGCCAGCAGTGAATTGCGGGGTAATCAGCCCCAGCATTTT. V is TRBV6-1 and J is TRBJ1-5; D gene ambiguous. The CDR3 is made up of 14 amino acids. Looked up from germline, CDR1 is MNHNS and CDR2 is SASEGT. Deletions cut 2 bases from V and 4 bases from J, with 9 bases between.

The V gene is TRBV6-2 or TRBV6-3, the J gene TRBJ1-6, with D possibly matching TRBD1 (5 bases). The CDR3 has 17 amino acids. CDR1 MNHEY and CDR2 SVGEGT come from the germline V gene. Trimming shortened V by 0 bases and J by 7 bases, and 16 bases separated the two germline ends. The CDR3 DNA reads TGTGCCAGCAGTTACTCCCTTGCTCCAGGGCGGAATTCACCCCTCCACTTT. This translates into CASSYSLAPGRNSPLHF.

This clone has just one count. CDR3 sequence (DNA): TGCGCCAGCAGCCAACGAGCGCCCTCCTACAATGAGCAGTTCTTC. Translated, it gives CASSQRAPSYNEQFF. V and J are TRBV4-1 and TRBJ2-1; no firm D call. There are 15 residues in the CDR3. CDR1 is MGHRA and CDR2 is YSYEKL in the germline V gene. Trimming shortened V by 2 bases and J by 0 bases, and 8 bases separated the two germline ends.

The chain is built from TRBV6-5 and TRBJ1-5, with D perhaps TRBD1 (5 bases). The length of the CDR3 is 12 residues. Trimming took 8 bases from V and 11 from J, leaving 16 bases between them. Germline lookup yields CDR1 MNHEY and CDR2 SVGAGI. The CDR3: CASGRGGSAQHF. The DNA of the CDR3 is TGTGCCAGCGGCCGGGGGGGATCGGCCCAGCATTTT.